This TCR beta chain was sequenced in a study of blood T cell repertoires in COVID-19. In the study overall: Material from acute and convalescent COVID-19 was sourced from the United States, Italy and Spain.

In its sample, this clone was seen once. Here immunoSEQ multiplex PCR was the method, and the copy in TCRdb shows in-frame clones only, minus some. The data hold some 200,000 clones, with roughly four fifths observed a single time. Sequencing was performed on PBMCs or T cells enriched from blood (not recorded which). This clonotype was sampled from a man aged 35-49 years who had recovered from COVID-19.

CDR3 sequence reads: CASSPAGDEQFF. CDR3 DNA sequence: TGTGCCAGCAGCCCTGCCGGGGATGAGCAGTTCTTC. V gene TRBV7-3 combines with J gene TRBJ2-1; weak D call: TRBD2 (5 bases). CDR3 size: 12 residues. V was cut by 5 bases and J by 8 bases, with 10 bases left in between. Germline V gene lookup returns CDR1 SGHTA and CDR2 FQGTGA.